Described below is a single TCR beta chain sequence and its context. Authors' analysis steps: Estimated nucleated cell counts came from reference gene primer amplification. The table came from immunoSEQ multiplex PCR; TCRdb's copy has only in-frame clones and leaves some out. V and J calls and clone size are as listed in that table; D and trimming were resolved from the DNA. The sample gives some 53,000 clones, less than 95% of which show up once; around 3.1% is in the top ten. This sample is drawn from a study of blood T cell repertoires in COVID-19. Background on the study: Sites across the United States, Italy and Spain contributed samples from acute and convalescent COVID-19. From T cells, B-cell-depleted T cells, or PBMCs came the material, which was cDNA or gDNA.

The sequence derives from a human donor in a cohort sampled during active COVID-19. Sequencing was carried out using peripheral blood.

This chain's CDR3 is CASSSRGGEQYF. In DNA, the CDR3 is TGTGCCAGCAGTTCGCGGGGGGGCGAGCAGTACTTC. The V and J genes are TRBV27 and TRBJ2-7; 9 bases agree with TRBD2. CDR1 and CDR2 from the germline V gene are MNHEY and SMNVEV (reference sequence). This CDR3 contains 12 residues. With V trimmed by 4 bases and J by 6 bases, 1 base remained unmatched.